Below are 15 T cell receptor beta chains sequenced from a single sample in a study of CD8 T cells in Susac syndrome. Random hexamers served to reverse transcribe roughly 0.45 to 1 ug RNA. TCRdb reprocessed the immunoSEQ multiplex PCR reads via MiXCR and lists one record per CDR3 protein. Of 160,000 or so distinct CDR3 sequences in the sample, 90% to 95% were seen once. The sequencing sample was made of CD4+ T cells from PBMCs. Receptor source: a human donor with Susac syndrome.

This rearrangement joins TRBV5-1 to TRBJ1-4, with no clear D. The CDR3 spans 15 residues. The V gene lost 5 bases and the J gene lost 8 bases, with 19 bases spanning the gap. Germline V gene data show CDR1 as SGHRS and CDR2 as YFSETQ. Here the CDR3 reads CASRILGREGEKLFF. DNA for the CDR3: TGCGCCAGCAGAATCCTAGGGAGGGAAGGCGAAAAACTGTTTTTT.

The CDR3 loop is CASSLTVNAAEQYF. CDR3 coding DNA: TGCGCCAGCAGCTTGACAGTCAATGCTGCCGAGCAGTACTTC. V gene TRBV5-1 combines with J gene TRBJ2-7; D call uncertain. Germline values: CDR1 SGHRS, CDR2 YFSETQ. The CDR3 sequence is 14 residues long. V lost 1 base and J lost 6, with 14 bases in between. Combining the CDR3 with reference TRBV5-1 and TRBJ2-7 gives the whole variable domain KAGVTQTPRYLIKTRGQQVTLSCSPISGHRSVSWYQQTPGQGLQFLFEYFSETQRNKGNFPGRFSGRQFSNSRSEMNVSTLELGDSALYLCASSLTVNAAEQYFGPGTRLTVT.

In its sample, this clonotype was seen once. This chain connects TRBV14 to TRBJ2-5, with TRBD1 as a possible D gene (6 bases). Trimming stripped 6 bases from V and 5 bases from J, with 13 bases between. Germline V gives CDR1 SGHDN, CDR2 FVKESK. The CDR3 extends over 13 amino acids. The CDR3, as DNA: TGTGCCAGCAGTTCCGACAGGTTGGAGACCCAGTACTTC. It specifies CASSSDRLETQYF.

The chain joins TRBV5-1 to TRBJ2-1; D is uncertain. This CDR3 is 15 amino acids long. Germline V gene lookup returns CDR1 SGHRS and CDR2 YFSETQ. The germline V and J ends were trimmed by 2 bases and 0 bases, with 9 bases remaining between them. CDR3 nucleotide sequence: TGCGCCAGCAGCTTCAGTTCAGACTCCTACAATGAGCAGTTCTTC. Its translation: CASSFSSDSYNEQFF.

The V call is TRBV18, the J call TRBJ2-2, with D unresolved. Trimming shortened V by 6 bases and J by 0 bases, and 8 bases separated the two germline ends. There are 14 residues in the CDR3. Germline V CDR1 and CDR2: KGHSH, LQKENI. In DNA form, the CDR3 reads TGTGCCAGCTCCCCTGGGGCGAACACCGGGGAGCTGTTTTTT. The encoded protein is CASSPGANTGELFF.

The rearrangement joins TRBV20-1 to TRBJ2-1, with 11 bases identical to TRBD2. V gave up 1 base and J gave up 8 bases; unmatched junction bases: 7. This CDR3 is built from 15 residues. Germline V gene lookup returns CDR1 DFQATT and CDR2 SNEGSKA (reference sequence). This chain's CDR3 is CSARVSGGAGDEQFF. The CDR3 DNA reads TGCAGTGCTAGAGTTAGCGGGGGGGCCGGCGATGAGCAGTTCTTC.

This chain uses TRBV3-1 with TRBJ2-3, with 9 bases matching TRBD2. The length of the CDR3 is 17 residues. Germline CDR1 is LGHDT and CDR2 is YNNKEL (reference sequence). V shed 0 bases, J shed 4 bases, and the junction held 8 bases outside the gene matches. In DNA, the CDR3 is TGTGCCAGCAGCCAAGATAGGGGCGGGGGGGCCGCAGATACGCAGTATTTT. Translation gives CASSQDRGGGAADTQYF.

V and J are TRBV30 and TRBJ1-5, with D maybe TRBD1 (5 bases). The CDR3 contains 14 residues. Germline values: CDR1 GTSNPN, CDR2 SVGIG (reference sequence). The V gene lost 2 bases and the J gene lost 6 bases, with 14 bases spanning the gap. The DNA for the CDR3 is TGTGCCTGGAGTAGGATGGGGGGTGCTCAGCCCCAGCATTTT. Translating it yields CAWSRMGGAQPQHF.

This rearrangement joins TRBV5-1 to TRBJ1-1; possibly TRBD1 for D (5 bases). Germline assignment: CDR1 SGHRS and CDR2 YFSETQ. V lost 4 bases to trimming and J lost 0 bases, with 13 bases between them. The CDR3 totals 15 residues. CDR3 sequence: CASSVVGRLNTEAFF. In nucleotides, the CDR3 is TGCGCCAGCAGCGTGGTGGGACGCCTGAACACTGAAGCTTTCTTT.

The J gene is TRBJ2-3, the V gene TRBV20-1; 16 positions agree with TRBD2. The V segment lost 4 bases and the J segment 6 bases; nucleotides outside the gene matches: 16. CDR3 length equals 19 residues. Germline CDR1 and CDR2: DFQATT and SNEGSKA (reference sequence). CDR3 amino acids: CSATPGLAGGTSLGDTQYF. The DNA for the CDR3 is TGCAGTGCTACTCCGGGACTAGCGGGGGGGACATCCCTGGGGGATACGCAGTATTTT.

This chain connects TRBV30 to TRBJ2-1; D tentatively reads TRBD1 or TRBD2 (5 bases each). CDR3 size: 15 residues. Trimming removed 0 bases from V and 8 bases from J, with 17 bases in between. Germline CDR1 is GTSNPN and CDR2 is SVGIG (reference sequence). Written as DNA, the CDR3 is TGTGCCTGGAGTGTCTCCGGGCCCCGGGGCGATGAGCAGTTCTTC. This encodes CAWSVSGPRGDEQFF.

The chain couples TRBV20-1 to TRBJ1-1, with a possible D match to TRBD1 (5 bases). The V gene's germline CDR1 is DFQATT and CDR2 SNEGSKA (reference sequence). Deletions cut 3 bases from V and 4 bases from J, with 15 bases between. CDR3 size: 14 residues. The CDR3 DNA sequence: TGCAGTGCTAGCCCCCCTGGGAGGGGCACTGAAGCTTTCTTT. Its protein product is CSASPPGRGTEAFF.

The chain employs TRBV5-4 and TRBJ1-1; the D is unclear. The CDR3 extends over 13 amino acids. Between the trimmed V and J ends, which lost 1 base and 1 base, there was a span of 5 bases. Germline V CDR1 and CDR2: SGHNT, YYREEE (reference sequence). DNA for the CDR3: TGTGCCAGCAGCTTGTGGGCGAACACTGAAGCTTTCTTT. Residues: CASSLWANTEAFF.

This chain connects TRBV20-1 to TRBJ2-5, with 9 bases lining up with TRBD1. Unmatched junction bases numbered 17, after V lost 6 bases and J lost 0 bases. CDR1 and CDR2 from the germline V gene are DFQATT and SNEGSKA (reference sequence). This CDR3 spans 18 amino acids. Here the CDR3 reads CSAAWDREIMSNQETQYF. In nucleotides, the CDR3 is TGCAGTGCCGCATGGGACAGGGAAATTATGTCGAACCAAGAGACCCAGTACTTC.

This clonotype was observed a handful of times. CDR3: CASSQGFGGSTDTQYF. For the CDR3, the DNA is TGCGCCAGCAGCCAAGGGTTTGGGGGGAGCACAGATACGCAGTATTTT. The J gene is TRBJ2-3, the V gene TRBV4-3; tentative D call: TRBD2 (6 bases). V dropped 1 base and J dropped 0 bases, with 11 bases sitting between them. Germline V lookup: CDR1 LGHNA, CDR2 YSLEER. This CDR3 comprises 16 residues.